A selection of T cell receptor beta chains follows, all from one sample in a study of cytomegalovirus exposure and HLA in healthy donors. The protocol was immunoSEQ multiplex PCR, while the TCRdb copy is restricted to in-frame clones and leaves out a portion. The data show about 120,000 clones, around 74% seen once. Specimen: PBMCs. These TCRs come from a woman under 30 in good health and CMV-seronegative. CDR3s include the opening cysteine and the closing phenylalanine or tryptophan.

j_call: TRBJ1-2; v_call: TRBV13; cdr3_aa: CASSLDREGGYTF
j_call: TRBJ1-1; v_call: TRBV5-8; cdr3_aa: CASSSGQGDTEAFF
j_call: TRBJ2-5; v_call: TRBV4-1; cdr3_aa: CASSQAETQYF
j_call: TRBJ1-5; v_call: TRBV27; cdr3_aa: CASRGTGEFNQPQHF
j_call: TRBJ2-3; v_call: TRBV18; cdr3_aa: CASSPGGTDTQYF
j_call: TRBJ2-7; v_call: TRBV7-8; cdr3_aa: CASSTRQGGPYEQYF
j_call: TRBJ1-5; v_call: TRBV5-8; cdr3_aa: CASSSGQGFHSNQPQHF
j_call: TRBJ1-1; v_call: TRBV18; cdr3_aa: CASSRQENTEAFF
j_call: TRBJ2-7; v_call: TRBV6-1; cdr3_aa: CASSLYRATYEQYF
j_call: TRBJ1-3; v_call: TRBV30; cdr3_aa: CAWGTGGFGNTIYF
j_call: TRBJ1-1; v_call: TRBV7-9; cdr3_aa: CASSAPGTEAFF
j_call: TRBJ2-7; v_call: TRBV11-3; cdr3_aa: CASSLDAGSYEQYF
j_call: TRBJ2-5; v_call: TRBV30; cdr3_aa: CAWSGNRVETQYF
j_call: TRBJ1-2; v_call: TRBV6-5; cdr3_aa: CASSELTGVGYTF
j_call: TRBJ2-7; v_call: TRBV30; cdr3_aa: CAWSPPGTGSYEQYF
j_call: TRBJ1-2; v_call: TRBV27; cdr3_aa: CASSLGDRGSAGYTF
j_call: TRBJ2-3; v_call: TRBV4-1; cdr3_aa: CASSLKDRVDGDTQYF
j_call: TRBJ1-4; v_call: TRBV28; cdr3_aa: CASQVTNEKLFF
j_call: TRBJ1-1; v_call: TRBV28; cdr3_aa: CASSPLGGRGLMDTEAFF
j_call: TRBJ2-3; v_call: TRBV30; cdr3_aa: CASYTDTQYF
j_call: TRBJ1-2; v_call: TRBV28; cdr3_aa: CASSLSFRQGGYTF
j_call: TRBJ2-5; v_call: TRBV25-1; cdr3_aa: CASSTQGAIQETQYF
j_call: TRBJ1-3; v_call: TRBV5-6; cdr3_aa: CASGVLTGGSGNTIYF
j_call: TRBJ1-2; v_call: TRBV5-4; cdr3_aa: CASSLRQGAYGYTF
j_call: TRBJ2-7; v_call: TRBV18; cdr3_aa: CASSPVRGGGTYEQYF
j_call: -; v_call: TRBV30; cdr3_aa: CAWGSQGTGYEQYF
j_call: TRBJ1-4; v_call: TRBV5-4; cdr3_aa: CASSEGSGDKSILFF
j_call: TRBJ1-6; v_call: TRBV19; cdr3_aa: CASLPLYNSPLHF
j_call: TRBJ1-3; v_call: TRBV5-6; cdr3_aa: CASWVAGMRGNTIYF
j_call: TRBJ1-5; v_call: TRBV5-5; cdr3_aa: CASSLVVRNQPQHF
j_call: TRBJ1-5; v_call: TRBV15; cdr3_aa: CATSSTGVGQPQHF
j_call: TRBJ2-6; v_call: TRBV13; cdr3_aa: CASKQGAGANVLTF
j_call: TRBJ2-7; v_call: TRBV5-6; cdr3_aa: CASSSPTNGRSYEQYF
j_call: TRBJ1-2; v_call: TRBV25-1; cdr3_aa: CASRMDRGPSYGYTF
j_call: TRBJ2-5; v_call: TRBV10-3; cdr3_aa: CAIRDGQYQETQYF
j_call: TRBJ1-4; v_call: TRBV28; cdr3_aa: CASSFYDCPNEKLFF
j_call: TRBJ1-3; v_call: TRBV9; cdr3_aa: CASSVGPSSTLGNTIYF
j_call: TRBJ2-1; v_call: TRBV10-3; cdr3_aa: CAISESGGLAGNIEQFF
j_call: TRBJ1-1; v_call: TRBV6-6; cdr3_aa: CASSYSAGGYTEAFF
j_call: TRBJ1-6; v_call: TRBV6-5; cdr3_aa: CASSYWRRVSNSPLHF
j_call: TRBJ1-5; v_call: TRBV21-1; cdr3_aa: CASSKGEGRDNQPQHF
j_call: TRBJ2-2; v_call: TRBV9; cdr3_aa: CASSSRDNLNTGELFF
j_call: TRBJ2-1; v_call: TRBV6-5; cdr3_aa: CASSLTGYNEQFF
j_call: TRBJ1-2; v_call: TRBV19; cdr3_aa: CASSRTGTNYGYTF
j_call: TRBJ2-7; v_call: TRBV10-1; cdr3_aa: CASSDLDPYEQYF
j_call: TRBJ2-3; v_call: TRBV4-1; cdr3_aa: CASSQGPGASTDTQYF
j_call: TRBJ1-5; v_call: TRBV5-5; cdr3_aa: CASSFTGASNQPQHF
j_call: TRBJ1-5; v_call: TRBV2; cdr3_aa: CASSPDRSNQPQHF
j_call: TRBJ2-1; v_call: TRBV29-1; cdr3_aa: CSVAWRLAGAGNEQFF
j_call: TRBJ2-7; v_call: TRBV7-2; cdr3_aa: CASSRDRGESYEQYF
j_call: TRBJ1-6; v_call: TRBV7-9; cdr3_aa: CASSLEGGNSPLHF
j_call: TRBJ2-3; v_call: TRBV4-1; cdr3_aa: CASSQEAGGPDTQYF
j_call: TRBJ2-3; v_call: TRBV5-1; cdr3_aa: CASSLINTGTTSTDTQYF